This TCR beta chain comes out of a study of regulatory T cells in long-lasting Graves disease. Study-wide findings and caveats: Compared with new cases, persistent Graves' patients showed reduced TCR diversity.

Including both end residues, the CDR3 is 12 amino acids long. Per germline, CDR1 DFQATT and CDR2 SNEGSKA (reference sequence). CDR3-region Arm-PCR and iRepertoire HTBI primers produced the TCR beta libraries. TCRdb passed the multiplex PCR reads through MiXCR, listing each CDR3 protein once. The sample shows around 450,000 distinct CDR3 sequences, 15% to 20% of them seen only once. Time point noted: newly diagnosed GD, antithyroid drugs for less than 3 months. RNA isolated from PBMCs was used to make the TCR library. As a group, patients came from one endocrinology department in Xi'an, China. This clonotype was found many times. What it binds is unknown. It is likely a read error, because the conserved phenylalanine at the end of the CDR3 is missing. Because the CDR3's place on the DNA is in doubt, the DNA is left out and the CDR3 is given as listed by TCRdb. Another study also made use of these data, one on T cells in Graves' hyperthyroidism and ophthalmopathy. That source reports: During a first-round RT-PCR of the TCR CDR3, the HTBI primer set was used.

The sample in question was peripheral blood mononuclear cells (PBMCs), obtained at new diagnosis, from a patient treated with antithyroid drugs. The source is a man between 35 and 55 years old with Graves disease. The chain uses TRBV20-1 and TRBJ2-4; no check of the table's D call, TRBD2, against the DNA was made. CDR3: CSARVSGGLAAL.